The 2 T cell receptor beta chains below all came from one sample that was sequenced in a study of shared clonotypes between healthy human individuals. Method: immunoSEQ multiplex PCR; TCRdb's copy keeps in-frame clones and lacks some. The sample lists some 650,000 clones; 95% to 98% were seen once. Sequenced input: naive CD4+ T cells sorted from blood. The subset denotes: CD45RA+ positively selected. The receptors were gathered from a woman younger than 45 in good health.

The rearrangement uses TRBV28 and TRBJ2-5, with TRBD1 matching 8 bases. The DNA end is a closer match to TRBJ2-7, so the J assignment may be wrong. In germline, CDR1 is MDHEN, CDR2 SYDVKM. This CDR3 spans 14 amino acids. The DNA of the CDR3 is TGTGCCAGCCGACCGGGGGACAGGATTTACGAGCAGTACTTC. Encoded protein: CASRPGDRIYEQYF.

This chain joins TRBV28 and TRBJ2-5; 7 bases map to TRBD2. The J call may be incorrect, as the DNA end agrees better with TRBJ2-7. The length of the CDR3 is 16 residues. Germline V gene lookup returns CDR1 MDHEN and CDR2 SYDVKM. CDR3 protein: CASSTSSGGSHYEQYF. CDR3 nucleotide sequence: TGTGCCAGCAGTACTTCCTCGGGCGGGAGCCACTACGAGCAGTACTTC.